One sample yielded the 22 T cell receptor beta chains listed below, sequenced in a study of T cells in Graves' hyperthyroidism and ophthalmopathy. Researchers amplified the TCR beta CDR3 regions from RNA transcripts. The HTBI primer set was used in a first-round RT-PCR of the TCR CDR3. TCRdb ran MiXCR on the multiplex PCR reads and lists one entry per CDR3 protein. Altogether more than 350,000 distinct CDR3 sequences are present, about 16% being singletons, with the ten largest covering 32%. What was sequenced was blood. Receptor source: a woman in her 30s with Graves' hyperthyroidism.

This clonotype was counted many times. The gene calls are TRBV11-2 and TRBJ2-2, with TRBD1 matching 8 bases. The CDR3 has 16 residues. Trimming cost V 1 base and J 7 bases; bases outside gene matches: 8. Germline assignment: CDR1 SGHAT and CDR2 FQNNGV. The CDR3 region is CASSLAQTGENGELFF. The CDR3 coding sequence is TGTGCCAGCAGCTTAGCACAGACAGGGGAAAACGGGGAGCTGTTTTTT.

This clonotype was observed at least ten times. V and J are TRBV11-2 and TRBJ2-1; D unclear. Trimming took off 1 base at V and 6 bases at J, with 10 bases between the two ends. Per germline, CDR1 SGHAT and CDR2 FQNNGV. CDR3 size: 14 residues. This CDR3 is CASSLAGPVNEQFF. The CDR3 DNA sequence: TGTGCCAGCAGCTTAGCGGGCCCGGTCAATGAGCAGTTCTTC. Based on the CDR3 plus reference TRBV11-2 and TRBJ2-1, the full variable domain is EAGVAQSPRYKIIEKRQSVAFWCNPISGHATLYWYQQILGQGPKLLIQFQNNGVVDDSQLPKDRFSAERLKGVDSTLKIQPAKLEDSAVYLCASSLAGPVNEQFFGPGTRLTVL.

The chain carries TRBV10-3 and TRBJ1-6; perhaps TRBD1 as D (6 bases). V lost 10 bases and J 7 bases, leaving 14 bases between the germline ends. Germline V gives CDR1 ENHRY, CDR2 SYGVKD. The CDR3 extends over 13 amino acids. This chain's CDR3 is CATSRGSNSPLHF. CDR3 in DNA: TGTGCCACGTCAAGGGGGAGCAATTCACCCCTCCACTTT.

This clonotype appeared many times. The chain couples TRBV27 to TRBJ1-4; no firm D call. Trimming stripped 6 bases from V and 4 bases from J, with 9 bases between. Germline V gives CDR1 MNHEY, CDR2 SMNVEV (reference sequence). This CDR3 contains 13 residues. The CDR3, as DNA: TGTGCCAGCAGGGAGAGGTTTAATGAAAAACTGTTTTTT. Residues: CASRERFNEKLFF. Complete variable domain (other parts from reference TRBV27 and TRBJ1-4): EAQVTQNPRYLITVTGKKLTVTCSQNMNHEYMSWYRQDPGLGLRQIYYSMNVEVTDKGDVPEGYKVSRKEKRNFPLILESPSPNQTSLYFCASRERFNEKLFFGSGTQLSVL.

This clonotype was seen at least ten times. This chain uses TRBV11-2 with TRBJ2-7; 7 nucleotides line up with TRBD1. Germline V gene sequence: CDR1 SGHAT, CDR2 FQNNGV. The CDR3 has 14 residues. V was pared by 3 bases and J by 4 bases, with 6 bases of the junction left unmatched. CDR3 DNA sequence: TGTGCCAGCAGCTTGGGGACAGAGTTATACGAGCAGTACTTC. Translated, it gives CASSLGTELYEQYF.

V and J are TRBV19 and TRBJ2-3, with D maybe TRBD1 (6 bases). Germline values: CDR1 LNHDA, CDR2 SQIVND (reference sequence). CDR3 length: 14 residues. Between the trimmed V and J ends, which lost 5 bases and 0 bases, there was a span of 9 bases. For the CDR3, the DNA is TGTGCCAGTAGTCAGGGGACAAGCACAGATACGCAGTATTTT. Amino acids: CASSQGTSTDTQYF.

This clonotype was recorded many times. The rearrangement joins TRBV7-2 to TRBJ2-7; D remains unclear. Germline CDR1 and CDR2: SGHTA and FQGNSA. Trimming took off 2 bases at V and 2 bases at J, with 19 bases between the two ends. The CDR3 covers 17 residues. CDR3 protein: CASSLSRSSLSPYEQYF. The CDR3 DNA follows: TGTGCCAGCAGCTTATCCAGAAGCTCTCTCTCTCCCTACGAGCAGTACTTC.

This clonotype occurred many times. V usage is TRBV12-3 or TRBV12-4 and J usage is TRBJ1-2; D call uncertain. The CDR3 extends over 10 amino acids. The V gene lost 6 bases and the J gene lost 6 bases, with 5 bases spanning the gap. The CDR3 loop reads CASSRNGYTF. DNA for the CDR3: TGTGCCAGCAGCCGAAATGGCTACACCTTC.

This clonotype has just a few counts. The CDR3 is CASTRVWSSGANVLTF. The CDR3 coding sequence is TGTGCCAGTACCCGGGTCTGGTCCTCTGGGGCCAACGTCCTGACTTTC. This rearrangement joins TRBV19 to TRBJ2-6; D ambiguous. Germline-derived CDR1 and CDR2 are LNHDA and SQIVND (reference sequence). This CDR3 spans 16 amino acids. The V end lost 7 bases, the J end lost 0 bases, and 13 bases lay between the germline ends.

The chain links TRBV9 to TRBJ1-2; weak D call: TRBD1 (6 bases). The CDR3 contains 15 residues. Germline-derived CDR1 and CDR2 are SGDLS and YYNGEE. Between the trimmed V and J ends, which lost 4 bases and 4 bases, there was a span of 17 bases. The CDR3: CASSPLTGHTYGYTF. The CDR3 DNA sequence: TGTGCCAGCAGCCCCTTGACAGGTCACACCTATGGCTACACCTTC.

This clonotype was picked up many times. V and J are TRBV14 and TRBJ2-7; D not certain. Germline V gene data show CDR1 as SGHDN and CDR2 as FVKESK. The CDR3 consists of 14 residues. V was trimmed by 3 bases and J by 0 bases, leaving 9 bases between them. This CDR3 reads CASSQHFNSYEQYF. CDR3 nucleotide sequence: TGTGCCAGCAGCCAGCACTTTAACTCCTACGAGCAGTACTTC.

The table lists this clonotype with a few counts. CDR3 sequence: CSARDRFGHNEQFF. Written as DNA, the CDR3 is TGCAGTGCTAGAGATCGGTTTGGACACAATGAGCAGTTCTTC. The chain uses TRBV20-1 and TRBJ2-1; D is unresolved. This CDR3 has 14 residues. Trimming removed 0 bases from V and 5 bases from J, with 11 bases in between. Germline loops: CDR1 DFQATT, CDR2 SNEGSKA (reference sequence).

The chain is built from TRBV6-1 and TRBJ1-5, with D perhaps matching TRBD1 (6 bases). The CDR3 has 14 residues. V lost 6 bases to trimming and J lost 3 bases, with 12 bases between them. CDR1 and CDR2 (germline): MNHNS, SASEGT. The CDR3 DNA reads TGTGCCAGCAGGCGAACAGGGCCCAATCAGCCCCAGCATTTT. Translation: CASRRTGPNQPQHF.

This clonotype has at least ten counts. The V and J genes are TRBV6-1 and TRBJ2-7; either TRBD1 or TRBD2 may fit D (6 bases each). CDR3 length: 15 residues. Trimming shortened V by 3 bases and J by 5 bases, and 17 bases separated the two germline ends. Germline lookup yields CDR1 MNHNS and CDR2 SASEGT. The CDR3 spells CASSEIPGAGDEQYF. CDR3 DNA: TGTGCCAGCAGTGAGATTCCGGGGGCTGGCGACGAGCAGTACTTC.

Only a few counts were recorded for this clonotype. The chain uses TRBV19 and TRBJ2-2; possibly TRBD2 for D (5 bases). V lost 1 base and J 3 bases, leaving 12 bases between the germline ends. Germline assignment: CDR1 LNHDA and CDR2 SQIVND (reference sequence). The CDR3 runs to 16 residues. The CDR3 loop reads CASSIVASLDTGELFF. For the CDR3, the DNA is TGTGCCAGTAGTATAGTAGCTAGCCTGGACACCGGGGAGCTGTTTTTT.

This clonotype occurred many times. CDR3 sequence reads: CASSNRPRTSFRYRAFYEQYF. As DNA, the CDR3 is TGTGCCAGCAGTAACAGGCCACGGACTAGTTTCCGATATAGGGCATTCTACGAGCAGTACTTC. The gene calls are TRBV11-3 and TRBJ2-7, with 7 positions matching TRBD2. With 6 bases clipped from V and 3 bases from J, the junction kept 29 bases outside the gene matches. The CDR3 runs 21 residues. CDR1 is SGHNT and CDR2 is YENEEA in the germline V gene.

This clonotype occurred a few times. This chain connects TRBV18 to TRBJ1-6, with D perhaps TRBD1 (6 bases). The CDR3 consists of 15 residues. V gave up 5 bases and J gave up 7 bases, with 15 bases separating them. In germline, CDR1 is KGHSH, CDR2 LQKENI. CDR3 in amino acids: CASSFTGARNSPLHF. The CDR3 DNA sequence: TGTGCCAGCTCATTCACGGGGGCAAGGAATTCACCCCTCCACTTT.

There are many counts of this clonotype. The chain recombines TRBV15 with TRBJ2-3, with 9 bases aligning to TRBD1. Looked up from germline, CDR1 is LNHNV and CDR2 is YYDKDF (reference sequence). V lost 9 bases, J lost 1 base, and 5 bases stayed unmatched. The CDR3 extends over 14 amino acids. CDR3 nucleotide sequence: TGTGCCACGTCCCGGGACAGGGGCACAGATACGCAGTATTTT. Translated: CATSRDRGTDTQYF.

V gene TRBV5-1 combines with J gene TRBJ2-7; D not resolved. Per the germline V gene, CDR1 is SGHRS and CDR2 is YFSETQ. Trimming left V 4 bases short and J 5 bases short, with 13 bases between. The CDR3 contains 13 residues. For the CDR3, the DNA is TGCGCCAGCAGCCCCCTGGCAGTCGACGAGCAGTACTTC. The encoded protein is CASSPLAVDEQYF.

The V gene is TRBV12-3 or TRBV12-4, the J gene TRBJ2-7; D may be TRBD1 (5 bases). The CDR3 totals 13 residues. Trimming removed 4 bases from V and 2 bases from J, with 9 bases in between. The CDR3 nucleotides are TGTGCCAGCAGTTCGACAGCCCCCTACGAGCAGTACTTC. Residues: CASSSTAPYEQYF.

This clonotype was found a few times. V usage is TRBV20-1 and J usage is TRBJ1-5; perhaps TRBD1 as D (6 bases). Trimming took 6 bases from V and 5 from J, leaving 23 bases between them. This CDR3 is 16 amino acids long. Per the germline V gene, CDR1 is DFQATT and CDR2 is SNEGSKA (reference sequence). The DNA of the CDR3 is TGCAGTGCCACTCCTTGGGGGGCAAGGTCTTATCAGCCCCAGCATTTT. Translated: CSATPWGARSYQPQHF.

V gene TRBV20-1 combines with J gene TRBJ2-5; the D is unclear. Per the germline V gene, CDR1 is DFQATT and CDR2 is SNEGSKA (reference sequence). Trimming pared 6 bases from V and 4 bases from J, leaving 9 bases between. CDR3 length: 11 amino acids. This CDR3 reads CSAPIGETQYF. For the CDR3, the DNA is TGCAGTGCACCCATCGGAGAGACCCAGTACTTC.